Below are 6 T cell receptor beta chains sequenced from a single sample in a study of siplizumab effects on memory and regulatory T cells. Only in-frame clones appear in the TCRdb table, and some are missing; sequencing was by immunoSEQ multiplex PCR. The table has around 72,000 clones, under 95% seen once. The sequenced sample was CD8+ T cells sorted from blood. The source of these receptors is a human donor in good health.

V is TRBV4-1 and J is TRBJ2-7, with 7 bases lining up with TRBD1. CDR1 and CDR2 (germline): MGHRA, YSYEKL. The CDR3 covers 15 residues. The V gene end was trimmed by 3 bases and the J gene end by 2 bases; junction bases not matched to a gene: 7. The CDR3 DNA reads TGCGCCAGCAGCCAGAACAGGGGAATGGCCTACGAGCAGTACTTC. This gives the protein CASSQNRGMAYEQYF.

The chain carries TRBV29-1 and TRBJ2-7; TRBD1 matches at 9 bases. The V and J ends lost 3 bases and 4 bases, in that order; junction bases with no gene match: 7. Looked up from germline, CDR1 is SQVTM and CDR2 is ANQGSEA. There are 14 residues in the CDR3. For the CDR3, the DNA is TGCAGCGTTGAGGGAGGACAGGGGCAATACGAGCAGTACTTC. It yields the protein CSVEGGQGQYEQYF.

The rearrangement uses TRBV10-3 and TRBJ1-1, with TRBD1 as a possible D gene (5 bases). The CDR3 totals 14 residues. The germline CDR1 and CDR2 sequences are ENHRY and SYGVKD. The ends were cut back, 2 bases at V and 5 bases at J, with 12 bases in the middle. The CDR3 protein is CAISELGGRTEAFF. In nucleotides, the CDR3 is TGTGCCATCAGTGAGCTCGGGGGACGGACTGAAGCTTTCTTT.

This chain joins TRBV7-2 and TRBJ2-7; 9 nucleotides align to TRBD1. From germline, CDR1 is SGHTA and CDR2 FQGNSA. The CDR3 extends over 14 amino acids. J gave up 5 bases and V 5 bases, and 7 bases lay outside the gene matches. CDR3 coding DNA: TGTGCCAGCAGCCGGCTTAGGACAGGGGACGAGCAGTACTTC. Translated, it gives CASSRLRTGDEQYF.

The chain couples TRBV27 to TRBJ2-1, with 10 bases identical to TRBD1. Germline V gene lookup returns CDR1 MNHEY and CDR2 SMNVEV (reference sequence). CDR3 length: 17 residues. Unmatched junction bases numbered 8, after V lost 5 bases and J lost 1 base. In nucleotides, the CDR3 is TGTGCCAGCAGTGGCGGGACAGGGGTCTATTCCTACAATGAGCAGTTCTTC. Protein: CASSGGTGVYSYNEQFF.

CDR3 coding DNA: TGTGCCAGCAGCCTACACCCTCAGGGGGCGTTAACAGATACGCAGTATTTT. It specifies CASSLHPQGALTDTQYF. This chain joins TRBV9 and TRBJ2-3, with 8 positions matching TRBD1. Germline V gene data show CDR1 as SGDLS and CDR2 as YYNGEE. V lost 4 bases to trimming and J lost 3 bases; unmatched junction nucleotides: 13. The CDR3 is made up of 17 amino acids.